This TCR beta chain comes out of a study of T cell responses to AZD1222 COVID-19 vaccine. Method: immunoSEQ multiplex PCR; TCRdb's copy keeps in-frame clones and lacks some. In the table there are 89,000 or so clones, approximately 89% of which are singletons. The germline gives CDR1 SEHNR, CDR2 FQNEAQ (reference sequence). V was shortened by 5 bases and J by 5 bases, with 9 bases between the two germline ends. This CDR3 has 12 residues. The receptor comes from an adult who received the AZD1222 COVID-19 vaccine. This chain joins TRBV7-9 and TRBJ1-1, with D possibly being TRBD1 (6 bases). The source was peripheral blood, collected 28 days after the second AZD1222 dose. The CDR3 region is CASSAGDTEAFF. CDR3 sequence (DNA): TGTGCCAGCAGCGCAGGGGATACTGAAGCTTTCTTT.